The source of this TCR beta chain is a study of blood T cell repertoires in COVID-19. Study-level information: Sample material is recorded as cDNA or gDNA derived from T cells, B-cell-depleted T cells, or PBMCs.

Using immunoSEQ multiplex PCR, the repertoire was profiled, and TCRdb retains in-frame clones only, with some absent. The repertoire holds approximately 170,000 clones, with around 82% as singletons. This TCR was recovered from a man aged 55 to 70 with active or convalescent COVID-19. Material: peripheral blood.

The CDR3 nucleotides are TGCAGTGCTCACAGGGATACGCAGTATTTT. It is translated as CSAHRDTQYF. The chain carries TRBV20-1 and TRBJ2-3; D possibly corresponds to TRBD1 (5 bases). Trimming removed 5 bases at V and 6 bases at J, with 6 bases between. Germline CDR1 DFQATT, CDR2 SNEGSKA (reference sequence). This CDR3 is 10 amino acids long.